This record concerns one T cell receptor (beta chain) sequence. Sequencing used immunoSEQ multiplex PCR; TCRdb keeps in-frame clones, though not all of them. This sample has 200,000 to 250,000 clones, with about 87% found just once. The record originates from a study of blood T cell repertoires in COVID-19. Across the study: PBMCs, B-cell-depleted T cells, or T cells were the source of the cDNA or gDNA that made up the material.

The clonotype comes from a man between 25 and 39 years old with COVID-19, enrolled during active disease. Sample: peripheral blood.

Written as DNA, the CDR3 is TGTGCCAGCAGCGTAGATTTAGCGGGGGGGTACAATGAGCAGTTCTTC. It translates to CASSVDLAGGYNEQFF. The chain carries TRBV9 and TRBJ2-1, with TRBD2 matching 11 bases. The germline V gene has CDR1 SGDLS and CDR2 YYNGEE. With V trimmed by 0 bases and J by 4 bases, 3 bases remained unmatched. The CDR3 runs to 16 residues.